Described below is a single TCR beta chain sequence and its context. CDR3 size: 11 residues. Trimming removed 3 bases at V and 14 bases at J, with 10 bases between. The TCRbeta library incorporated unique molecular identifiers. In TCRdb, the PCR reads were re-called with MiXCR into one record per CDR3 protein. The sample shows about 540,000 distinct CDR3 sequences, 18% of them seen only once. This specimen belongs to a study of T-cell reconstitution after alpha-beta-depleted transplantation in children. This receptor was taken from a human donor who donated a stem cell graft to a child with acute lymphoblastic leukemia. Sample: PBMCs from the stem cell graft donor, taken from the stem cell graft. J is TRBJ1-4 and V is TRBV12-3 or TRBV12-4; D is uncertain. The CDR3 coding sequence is TGTGCCAGCAGTTTGGACCTCGCGCTGTTTTTT. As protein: CASSLDLALFF.